This T cell receptor (beta chain) was sequenced for a study of OX40 agonist ivuxolimab in advanced cancers. CDR1 is SGHRS, CDR2 YFSETQ, per germline. The CDR3 sequence is 16 residues long. V dropped 1 base and J dropped 0 bases, with 10 bases sitting between them. This clone was seen many times. This table comes from immunoSEQ multiplex PCR, and its TCRdb copy is limited to in-frame clones, with some not included. This table has around 76,000 clones, roughly 80% appearing once. The rearrangement links TRBV5-1 to TRBJ2-2; no reliable D call. Sequenced material: CD4+ or CD8+ T cells sorted from blood, taken in a trial of the OX40 agonist ivuxolimab. The clonotype was recovered from an adult with an advanced solid tumor such as melanoma, head and neck, liver or kidney cancer. In DNA form, the CDR3 reads TGCGCCAGCAGCTTGCAAGGCAATGCGAACACCGGGGAGCTGTTTTTT. Encoded protein: CASSLQGNANTGELFF.